This is a list of T cell receptor beta chains from one sample in a study of early T cells in non-severe SARS-CoV-2 infection. MiXCR, run by TCRdb on the 5' RACE reads, gives a single entry per CDR3 protein. The sample has 95,000 to 100,000 distinct CDR3 sequences, roughly 13% seen once; the top ten hold over 2%. Input material: whole blood. Receptor source: an adult who was a healthcare worker with PCR-confirmed SARS-CoV-2 infection or an uninfected control (not recorded which). Both conserved end residues are trimmed from each CDR3.

v_gene	j_gene	CDR3aa
TRBV7-2	TRBJ2-3	ASRRRGSTDTQY
TRBV7-9	TRBJ1-2	ASSFPGRIANYGYT
TRBV6-5	TRBJ2-2	ASIGRRKAHRDTGELF
TRBV28	TRBJ1-5	ASSLRQGKQPQH
TRBV6-1	TRBJ1-2	ASSANVPLGYT
TRBV6-2/TRBV6-3	TRBJ2-3	ASSLETGLAGRTDTQY
TRBV28	TRBJ1-5	ASRRTQGTQPQH
TRBV29-1	TRBJ1-1	SVPPQGLNTEAF
TRBV3-1	TRBJ2-7	ASSSTVGWYEQY
TRBV20-1	TRBJ2-5	SAVYRGREETQY
TRBV20-1	TRBJ1-4	SAGRQGKLF
TRBV12-3/TRBV12-4	TRBJ1-5	ASSLSGYNQPQH
TRBV28	TRBJ2-7	ASSLAGAGQY
TRBV29-1	TRBJ2-7	SATGSESYEQY
TRBV6-5	TRBJ1-5	ASSSSRNQPQH
TRBV27	TRBJ2-7	ASSLSGHGSYEQY
TRBV12-3/TRBV12-4	TRBJ1-5	ASTSGAGGTQPQH
TRBV6-5	TRBJ2-7	ASSTNRGVYEQY
TRBV29-1	TRBJ2-3	SVERQTDTQY
TRBV29-1	TRBJ1-2	SVVRSNYGYT
TRBV5-1	TRBJ2-7	ASSFPTSGTYEQY
TRBV27	TRBJ2-7	ASSISGTGYEQY
TRBV7-2	TRBJ2-4	ASSGISTVGDPIQY